The 11 T cell receptor beta chains in this list originate from one sample, sequenced in a study of blood T cell repertoires in COVID-19. TCRdb's table, derived via immunoSEQ multiplex PCR, lists solely in-frame clones and lacks some. The sample contains 140,000 or so clones, 85% of which appear only once. The material sequenced was PBMCs or T cells enriched from blood (not recorded which). These receptors originate from a woman in her thirties or forties who had recovered from COVID-19.

This CDR3 is CASSIMAGVGNQPQHF. In nucleotides, the CDR3 is TGTGCCAGTAGTATAATGGCAGGGGTAGGCAATCAGCCCCAGCATTTT. V usage is TRBV19 and J usage is TRBJ1-5; maybe TRBD1 (6 bases). From germline, CDR1 is LNHDA and CDR2 SQIVND (reference sequence). The CDR3 is made up of 16 amino acids. V dropped 2 bases and J dropped 2 bases, with 13 bases sitting between them.

The chain recombines TRBV6-1 with TRBJ2-5, with TRBD2 matching over 8 bases. Trimming at V came to 3 bases and at J to 2 bases, leaving 2 bases not matched to a gene. CDR1 MNHNS and CDR2 SASEGT come from the germline V gene. CDR3 length: 14 residues. CDR3 DNA: TGTGCCAGCAGTGACAGCGGGGGACAAGAGACCCAGTACTTC. It codes for CASSDSGGQETQYF.

The rearrangement joins TRBV7-9 to TRBJ2-7; perhaps TRBD2 as D (6 bases). The CDR3 consists of 14 residues. Trimming pared 8 bases from V and 2 bases from J, leaving 16 bases between. Germline values: CDR1 SEHNR, CDR2 FQNEAQ (reference sequence). The CDR3 protein is CASSNNGSPYEQYF. The CDR3 DNA is TGTGCCAGCTCCAACAACGGGAGCCCCTACGAGCAGTACTTC.

The V and J genes are TRBV27 and TRBJ2-1, with TRBD2 identical over 10 bases. J gave up 3 bases and V 5 bases, and 4 bases lay outside the gene matches. CDR1 is MNHEY and CDR2 is SMNVEV in the germline V gene (reference sequence). The CDR3 is 15 residues long. CDR3 bases: TGTGCCAGCAGTCCCCTAGCGGGGGACTACAATGAGCAGTTCTTC. It translates to CASSPLAGDYNEQFF.

The rearrangement uses TRBV5-6 and TRBJ1-2; TRBD1 is a possible D gene (6 bases). CDR1 and CDR2 (germline): SGHDT, YYEEEE. The CDR3 runs 15 residues. V lost 1 base and J 1 base, leaving 11 bases between the germline ends. DNA of the CDR3: TGTGCCAGCAGCTTGTTCGACAGGATTAACTATGGCTACACCTTC. Residues: CASSLFDRINYGYTF.

This chain uses TRBV18 with TRBJ2-5; 12 nucleotides align to TRBD2. Trimming at V came to 3 bases and at J to 1 base, leaving 15 bases not matched to a gene. Germline V lookup: CDR1 KGHSH, CDR2 LQKENI. This CDR3 has 20 amino acids. The CDR3 nucleotides are TGTGCCAGCTCACCTACACAAAGACTAGCGGGAGTCCTTGGCCAAGAGACCCAGTACTTC. Its protein is CASSPTQRLAGVLGQETQYF.

The chain couples TRBV3-1 (or the pseudogene TRBV3-2) to TRBJ1-2; 10 nucleotides align to TRBD1. Trimming at V came to 5 bases and at J to 4 bases, leaving 10 bases not matched to a gene. Per the germline V gene, CDR1 is LGHDT and CDR2 is YNNKEL (reference sequence). The CDR3 contains 16 residues. The chain's CDR3 is CASSTVAGTGAYGYTF. CDR3 nucleotide sequence: TGTGCCAGCAGCACCGTTGCCGGGACAGGGGCCTATGGCTACACCTTC.

The rearrangement joins TRBV7-2 to TRBJ2-2; maybe TRBD1 (6 bases). V was trimmed by 5 bases and J by 3 bases, leaving 22 bases between them. From germline, CDR1 is SGHTA and CDR2 FQGNSA. The CDR3 consists of 18 residues. DNA for the CDR3: TGTGCCAGCAGCCACCCGGAGCAGGGGTGGTATGACACCGGGGAGCTGTTTTTT. Protein: CASSHPEQGWYDTGELFF.

The chain uses TRBV18 and TRBJ1-6; TRBD1 is a possible D gene (5 bases). CDR1 and CDR2 (germline): KGHSH, LQKENI. The CDR3 covers 16 residues. The V and J ends lost 4 bases and 9 bases respectively, with 19 bases between them. As DNA, the CDR3 is TGTGCCAGCTCACTGGAGGGGTCGGTTACGTCTTCACCCCTCCACTTT. It translates to CASSLEGSVTSSPLHF.

V gene TRBV5-8 combines with J gene TRBJ1-1, with 8 bases aligning to TRBD1. The CDR3 length is 15 residues. Per germline, CDR1 SGHTS and CDR2 YDEGEE. The V segment lost 4 bases and the J segment 3 bases; nucleotides outside the gene matches: 8. In DNA form, the CDR3 reads TGTGCCAGCAGCCTGAGACAGGGGTGGGACACTGAAGCTTTCTTT. It specifies CASSLRQGWDTEAFF.

The chain joins TRBV20-1 to TRBJ2-7, with D possibly TRBD2 on 6 matching bases. Looked up from germline, CDR1 is DFQATT and CDR2 is SNEGSKA (reference sequence). The CDR3 is 14 amino acids. Trimming cost V 3 bases and J 4 bases, with 16 bases left between them. CDR3: CSASPRDGRYEQYF. CDR3 nucleotides: TGCAGTGCTAGTCCGCGGGATGGCAGGTACGAGCAGTACTTC.